This T cell receptor beta chain appears in the sequencing data of a study of blood T cell repertoires in COVID-19. In the study overall: Nucleic acid was either cDNA or gDNA, and it came from T cells, B-cell-depleted T cells, or PBMCs.

The sample holds one count of this clone. Per germline, CDR1 SGHVS and CDR2 FNYEAQ. Trimming removed 3 bases at V and 9 bases at J, with 12 bases between. CDR3 length equals 12 residues. Profiling relied on immunoSEQ multiplex PCR, and the TCRdb table lists in-frame clones only, not all of them. The top ten clones hold roughly 2.7% of a sample with over 200,000 clones, 83% of them seen once. The chain employs TRBV7-6 and TRBJ2-7; TRBD2 is a possible D gene (7 bases). Material for sequencing was peripheral blood. The origin of this receptor is a woman in her sixties or seventies with active or convalescent COVID-19. CDR3 protein: CASSLAGGAQYF. The CDR3 DNA reads TGTGCCAGCAGCTTGGCTGGGGGGGCGCAGTACTTC.